This TCR beta chain was identified in a study of blood T cell repertoires in COVID-19. Germline CDR1 reads SGHNT; CDR2 reads YYREEE (reference sequence). Unmatched junction bases numbered 8, after V lost 4 bases and J lost 4 bases. The CDR3 totals 16 residues. This clone was found once. Original analysis: Cell counts per sample came from amplifying reference gene primers. The method was immunoSEQ multiplex PCR; TCRdb's version includes in-frame clones alone and lacks a portion of them. V and J calls and clone size are copied from that table; D and trimming were computed from the DNA. The sample includes about 170,000 clones, around nine tenths of them seen just once.

The sequence derives from a man between 18 and 29 years old with active or convalescent COVID-19. The sample taken for sequencing was peripheral blood. This chain joins TRBV5-4 and TRBJ2-2; TRBD1 matches 9 bases. The CDR3 loop is CASSPLQGAVTGELFF. For the CDR3, the DNA is TGTGCCAGCAGCCCCTTACAGGGGGCGGTCACCGGGGAGCTGTTTTTT. Based on the CDR3 plus reference TRBV5-4 and TRBJ2-2, the full variable domain is ETGVTQSPTHLIKTRGQQVTLRCSSQSGHNTVSWYQQALGQGPQFIFQYYREEENGRGNFPPRFSGLQFPNYSSELNVNALELDDSALYLCASSPLQGAVTGELFFGEGSRLTVL.